This T cell receptor (beta chain) was retrieved from a study of response to subunit inactivated influenza vaccine. Findings of the study overall: Authors suggested each seasonal influenza vaccination recruits few new T cells.

TCRdb independently ran MiXCR on the RT-PCR reads; one entry per CDR3 protein. Of about 520,000 distinct CDR3 sequences listed, approximately 6.9% were seen once; the top ten hold around 13%. This CDR3 has 15 amino acids. The V gene's germline CDR1 is LNHDA and CDR2 SQIVND (reference sequence). The ends were cut back, 3 bases at V and 3 bases at J, with 12 bases in the middle. Remarks on this clonotype: Its antigen is still unknown.

Sequencing was performed on PBMCs from blood, taken around 25 months after vaccination. The V call is TRBV19, the J call TRBJ2-1; weak D call: TRBD1 (5 bases). This clonotype was sampled from a man between 50 and 75 years old who received an inactivated influenza vaccine. CDR3 in amino acids: CASSMDKNSYNEQFF. CDR3 sequence (DNA): TGTGCCAGTAGTATGGACAAGAATAGCTACAATGAGCAGTTCTTC.